This T cell receptor beta chain was identified during a study of blood T cells in healthy people across ages (dated by TCRdb to the mid-2010s). Background on the whole study: In model experiments, template switching captured about one uniquely barcoded TCR beta cDNA molecule for every two T cells. To avoid experimental bias, donors of different ages were distributed randomly across sequencing lanes. Donors were grouped into four age groups: young (average 16 years), middle-aged (around 39), aged (around 60) and long-lived (approximately 82). Age-related changes in TCR beta repertoire diversity were measured in the study by deep sequencing normalized with unique cDNA molecular identifiers. Using the same blood draw, the study looked at two additional independent replicas of 1 million unique cDNA reads for two donors, one aged 18 to 30 and the other aged 80 or older.

Details on this clonotype: Its antigen specificity is not known. Base qualities are missing; no much larger clone stands one base away.

Donors were 40 or so systemically healthy Caucasian individuals from Russia aged roughly 6 to 90 years. Around 10 milliliters of peripheral blood were drawn from each donor into EDTA-treated Vacutainer tubes. Ficoll-Paque density-gradient centrifugation was used to isolate PBMCs, with at least 6.5 million per sample. Total RNA, at least 6 micrograms per sample, was extracted from PBMCs with Trizol reagent. For every donor, an aliquot of PBMCs went through flow cytometry to measure the percentages of naive CD45RAhigh/CD27high T cells. Overall study results and their limits: Donor CMV infection status was unknown, potentially confounding age-related changes in expanded clonotypes. Compared with the aged group, the long-lived group had more naive CD4+ T cells, fewer expanded clones and increased TCR diversity, suggesting age selection. Observed TCR beta diversity correlated strongly with the percentage of naive T cells measured by flow cytometry. Observed TCR beta diversity per million T cells fell roughly linearly with age, and a significant reduction was already apparent by age about 38. Total diversity estimates from one million sequenced T cells were considered lower bounds and underestimates. Conclusive comparison of naive and antigen-experienced compartments was prevented by the profiling of bulk unsorted PBMCs.

Library method: 5' RACE. The run used an Illumina HiSeq 2500. A second PCR of 7 to 11 cycles was performed with a sample-barcoded 5' primer and a J-beta primer mix. Each TCR beta cDNA molecule received a unique molecular identifier from a template-switch 5' adaptor carrying 12 random nucleotides. Each sample yielded at least 3 million CDR3-containing paired-end reads. First-strand cDNA synthesis was performed from all RNA using the Mint cDNA synthesis kit, with priming by a TRBC-specific oligonucleotide. After uracil-DNA glycosylase treatment, a first 18-cycle PCR used universal primers M1SS and BC2_uni_R on all cDNA. As for the original processing: Normalization of each sample was performed by random selection of 1 million high-quality reads, each carrying a distinct molecular identifier. Instead of being binned into consensus sequences, reads with shared molecular identifiers were discarded. MiTCR, run with a Q25 quality threshold and the strictest error-elimination algorithm, handled CDR3 identification, clonotype clustering and error correction. Lower-bound total TCR beta diversity was estimated with a nonparametric unseen species model using Euler transformation. TCRdb reworked the public reads: Q25 trimming with fastp, MiXCR clone assembly, productive beta chains retained. Each CDR3 protein appears once, grouped with its most common genes and DNA. These V and J calls are TCRdb output, not the study's own analysis. This sample gives over 950,000 distinct CDR3 sequences in total; less than 45% of them show up just once. The ten largest make up 13% of the sample.

Ends trimmed: V by 2 bases, J by 2 bases; bases unmatched to a gene: 3. Measured from the cysteine to the phenylalanine, the CDR3 is 16 residues long. Left in the record is the CDR3 DNA by itself, 48 bases read in frame from the first base. CDR1 and CDR2 are read off the germline V gene as MDHEN and SYDVKM. This TCR was recovered from a man between 18 and 29 years old in good health. The chain links TRBV28 with TRBJ2-5, with 12 junctional bases fitting TRBD2. Sequenced input: blood. The base sequence is TGTGCCAGCAGTTTAGGTCTAGCGGGGGGGCAAGAGACCCAGTACTTC. This encodes CASSLGLAGGQETQYF.